The sequence of this T cell receptor beta chain was determined in a study of T cell responses to AZD1222 COVID-19 vaccine. The study, taken as a whole, reports: Only five to seven individuals given AZD1222 were seropositive at baseline.

Clones were read by immunoSEQ multiplex PCR, and TCRdb kept only the in-frame ones, dropping some. This table has under 90,000 clones, approximately 83% appearing once. Germline CDR1 is SEHNR and CDR2 is FQNEAQ (reference sequence). This CDR3 is built from 12 residues. The germline V and J ends were trimmed by 3 bases and 5 bases, with 6 bases remaining between them. Concerning this clone itself: What it binds is not known.

The material was peripheral blood, obtained 28 days after the second AZD1222 dose. The gene calls are TRBV7-9 and TRBJ2-3; D remains ambiguous. This sequence was found in an adult who received the AZD1222 COVID-19 vaccine. The CDR3: CASSFLEDTQYF. The CDR3 DNA is TGTGCCAGCAGCTTTTTGGAAGATACGCAGTATTTT.